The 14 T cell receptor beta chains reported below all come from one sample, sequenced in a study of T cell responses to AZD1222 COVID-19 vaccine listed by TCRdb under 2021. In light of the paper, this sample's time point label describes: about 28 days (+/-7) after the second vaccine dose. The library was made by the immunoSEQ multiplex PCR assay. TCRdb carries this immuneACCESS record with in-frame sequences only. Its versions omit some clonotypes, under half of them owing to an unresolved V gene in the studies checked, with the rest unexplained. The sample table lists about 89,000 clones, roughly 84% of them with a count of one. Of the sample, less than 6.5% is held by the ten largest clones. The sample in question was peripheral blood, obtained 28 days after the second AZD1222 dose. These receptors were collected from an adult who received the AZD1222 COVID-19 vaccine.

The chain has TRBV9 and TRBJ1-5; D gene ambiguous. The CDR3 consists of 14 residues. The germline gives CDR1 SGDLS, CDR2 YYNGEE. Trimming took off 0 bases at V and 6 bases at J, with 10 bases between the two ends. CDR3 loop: CASSVEAVGQPQHF. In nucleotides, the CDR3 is TGTGCCAGCAGCGTAGAGGCGGTGGGTCAGCCCCAGCATTTT.

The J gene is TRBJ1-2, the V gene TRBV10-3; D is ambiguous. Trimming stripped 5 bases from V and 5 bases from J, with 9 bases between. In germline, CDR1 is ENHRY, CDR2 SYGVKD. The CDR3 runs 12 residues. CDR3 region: CAISPDSYGYTF. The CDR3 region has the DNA TGTGCCATCAGTCCGGACTCGTATGGCTACACCTTC.

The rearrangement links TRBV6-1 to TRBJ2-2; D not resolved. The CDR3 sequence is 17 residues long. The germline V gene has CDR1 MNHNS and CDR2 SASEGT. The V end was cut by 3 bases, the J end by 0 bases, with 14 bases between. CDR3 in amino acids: CASSDLGTVTNTGELFF. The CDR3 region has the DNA TGTGCCAGCAGTGACCTAGGAACAGTCACGAACACCGGGGAGCTGTTTTTT.

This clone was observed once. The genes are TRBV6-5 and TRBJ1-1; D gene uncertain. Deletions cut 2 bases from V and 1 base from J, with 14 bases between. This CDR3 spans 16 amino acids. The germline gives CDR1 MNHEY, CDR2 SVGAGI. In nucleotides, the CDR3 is TGTGCCAGCAGTTACCAACTCCCCACCGCGAACACTGAAGCTTTCTTT. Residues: CASSYQLPTANTEAFF.

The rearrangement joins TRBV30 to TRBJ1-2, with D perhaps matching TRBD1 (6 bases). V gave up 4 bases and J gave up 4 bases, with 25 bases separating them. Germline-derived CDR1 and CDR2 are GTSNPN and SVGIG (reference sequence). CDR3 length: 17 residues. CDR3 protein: CAWKRLEAQGIPYGYTF. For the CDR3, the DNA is TGTGCCTGGAAGAGGTTGGAGGCGCAGGGGATCCCCTATGGCTACACCTTC.

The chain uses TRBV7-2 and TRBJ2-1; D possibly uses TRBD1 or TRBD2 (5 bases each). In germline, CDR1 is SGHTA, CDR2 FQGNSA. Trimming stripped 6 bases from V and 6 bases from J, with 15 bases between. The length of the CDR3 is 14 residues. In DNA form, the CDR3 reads TGTGCCAGCAGTCTCAGGGCCCGGGGCAATGAGCAGTTCTTC. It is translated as CASSLRARGNEQFF. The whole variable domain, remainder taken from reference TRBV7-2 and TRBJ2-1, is GAGVSQSPSNKVTEKGKDVELRCDPISGHTALYWYRQSLGQGLEFLIYFQGNSAPDKSGLPSDRFSAERTGGSVSTLTIQRTQQEDSAVYLCASSLRARGNEQFFGPGTRLTVL.

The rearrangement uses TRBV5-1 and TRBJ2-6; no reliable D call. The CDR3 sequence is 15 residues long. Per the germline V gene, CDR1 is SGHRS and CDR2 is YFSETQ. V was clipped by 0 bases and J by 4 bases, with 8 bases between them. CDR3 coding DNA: TGCGCCAGCAGCTTGGTGGGGTCCGGGGCCAACGTCCTGACTTTC. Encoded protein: CASSLVGSGANVLTF.

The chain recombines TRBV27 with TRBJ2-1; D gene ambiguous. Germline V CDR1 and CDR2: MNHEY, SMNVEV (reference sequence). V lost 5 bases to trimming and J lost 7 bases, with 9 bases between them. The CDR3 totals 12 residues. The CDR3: CASSTMRNEQFF. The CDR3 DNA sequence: TGTGCCAGCAGTACCATGAGGAATGAGCAGTTCTTC.

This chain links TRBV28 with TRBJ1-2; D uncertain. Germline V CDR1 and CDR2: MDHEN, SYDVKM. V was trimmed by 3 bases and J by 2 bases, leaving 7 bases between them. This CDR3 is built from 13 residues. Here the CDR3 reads CASSFGLNYGYTF. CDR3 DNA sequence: TGTGCCAGCAGTTTTGGGCTGAACTATGGCTACACCTTC.

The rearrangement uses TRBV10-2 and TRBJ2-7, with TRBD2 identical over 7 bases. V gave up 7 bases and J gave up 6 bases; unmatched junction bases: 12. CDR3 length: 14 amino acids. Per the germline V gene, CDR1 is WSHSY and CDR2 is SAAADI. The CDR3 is CASTGTTRPFEQYF. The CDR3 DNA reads TGCGCCAGCACGGGGACTACCAGGCCCTTCGAGCAGTACTTC.

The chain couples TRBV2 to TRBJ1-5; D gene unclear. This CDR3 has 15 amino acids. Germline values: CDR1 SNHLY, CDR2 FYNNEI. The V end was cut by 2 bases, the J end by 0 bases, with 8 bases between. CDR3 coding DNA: TGTGCCAGCAGTGAACTGGGAGATAGCAATCAGCCCCAGCATTTT. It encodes CASSELGDSNQPQHF.

The CDR3 loop is CASIPAGVGGGELFF. The CDR3 DNA is TGTGCCAGCATCCCAGCGGGAGTGGGTGGCGGGGAGCTGTTTTTT. The chain recombines TRBV28 with TRBJ2-2; TRBD2 agrees at 8 bases. Germline values: CDR1 MDHEN, CDR2 SYDVKM. The CDR3 length is 15 residues. J was trimmed by 7 bases and V by 7 bases; bases with no gene match: 11.

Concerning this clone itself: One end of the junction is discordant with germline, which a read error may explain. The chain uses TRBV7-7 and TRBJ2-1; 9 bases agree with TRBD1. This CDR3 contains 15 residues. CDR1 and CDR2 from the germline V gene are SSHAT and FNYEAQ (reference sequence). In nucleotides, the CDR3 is TGTGCTAGCAGCCCCCGGGACAGGGACTACAATGAGCAGTTCTTC. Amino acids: CASSPRDRDYNEQFF.

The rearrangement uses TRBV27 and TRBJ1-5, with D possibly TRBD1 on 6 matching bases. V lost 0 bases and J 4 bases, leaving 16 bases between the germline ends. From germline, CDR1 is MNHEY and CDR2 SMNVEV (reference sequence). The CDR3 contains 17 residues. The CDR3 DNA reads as TGTGCCAGCAGTTTATCTCTCACAGGGAGGGGAAATCAGCCCCAGCATTTT. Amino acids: CASSLSLTGRGNQPQHF.